This T cell receptor beta chain appears in the sequencing data of a study of blood T cell repertoires in COVID-19. About the research overall: Donors in the United States, Italy and Spain gave samples during acute or convalescent COVID-19. In each case, the material was cDNA or gDNA derived from T cells, B-cell-depleted T cells, or PBMCs.

The method was immunoSEQ multiplex PCR; TCRdb's version includes in-frame clones alone and lacks a portion of them. The sample gives 150,000 to 200,000 clones, around 86% of which show up once; roughly 0.95% is in the top ten. The TCR comes from a man aged 18 to 29 with acute or convalescent COVID-19. What was sequenced was peripheral blood.

The CDR3 bases are TGCAGCGTCGAGACAGGGGAGGACTATGGCTACACCTTC. Translation gives CSVETGEDYGYTF. The chain joins TRBV29-1 to TRBJ1-2, with 8 bases aligning to TRBD1. Germline CDR1 and CDR2: SQVTM and ANQGSEA. The V segment lost 6 bases and the J segment 3 bases; nucleotides outside the gene matches: 6. There are 13 residues in the CDR3.